This record covers a single T cell receptor (beta chain). The authors ran a second PCR of roughly 6 to 11 cycles using a sample-barcoded 5' primer and a J-beta primer mix. TCRdb itself ran the 5' RACE reads through MiXCR, one entry per CDR3 protein. The sample shows about 580,000 distinct CDR3 sequences, roughly 48% of them seen only once. This entry is derived from a study of blood T cells in healthy people across ages. The sequence derives from a man aged 80 or over in good health. The sample consisted of blood.

CDR3 coding DNA: TGTGCCAGCAGTGTAGGGGCCAGCTATGAAAAACTGTTTTTT. Its translation: CASSVGASYEKLFF. The J gene is TRBJ1-4, the V gene TRBV2, with a possible D match to TRBD1 (5 bases). The V and J ends lost 4 bases and 6 bases respectively, with 12 bases between them. Germline assignment: CDR1 SNHLY and CDR2 FYNNEI. The CDR3 is made up of 14 amino acids.